This T cell receptor beta chain was obtained from a study of blood T cell repertoires in COVID-19. Study as a whole: Specimens from acute and convalescent COVID-19 originated in the United States, Italy and Spain. Nucleic acid was either cDNA or gDNA, and it came from T cells, B-cell-depleted T cells, or PBMCs.

V was shortened by 7 bases and J by 1 base, with 7 bases between the two germline ends. There are 13 residues in the CDR3. Germline values: CDR1 MNHEY, CDR2 SVGAGI. As processed by the authors: Estimates of nucleated cell counts were drawn from the amplification of reference gene primers. The method was immunoSEQ multiplex PCR; TCRdb's version includes in-frame clones alone and lacks a portion of them. V and J calls and clone size are copied from that table; D and trimming were computed from the DNA. The data show some 140,000 clones, roughly 78% seen once. The chain recombines TRBV6-5 with TRBJ2-2; unclear D gene. The TCR was taken from a man older than 75 with acute or convalescent COVID-19. The sequenced sample was peripheral blood. The CDR3, as DNA: TGTGCCAGCACAGGTCAGAACACCGGGGAGCTGTTTTTT. This sequence encodes CASTGQNTGELFF.